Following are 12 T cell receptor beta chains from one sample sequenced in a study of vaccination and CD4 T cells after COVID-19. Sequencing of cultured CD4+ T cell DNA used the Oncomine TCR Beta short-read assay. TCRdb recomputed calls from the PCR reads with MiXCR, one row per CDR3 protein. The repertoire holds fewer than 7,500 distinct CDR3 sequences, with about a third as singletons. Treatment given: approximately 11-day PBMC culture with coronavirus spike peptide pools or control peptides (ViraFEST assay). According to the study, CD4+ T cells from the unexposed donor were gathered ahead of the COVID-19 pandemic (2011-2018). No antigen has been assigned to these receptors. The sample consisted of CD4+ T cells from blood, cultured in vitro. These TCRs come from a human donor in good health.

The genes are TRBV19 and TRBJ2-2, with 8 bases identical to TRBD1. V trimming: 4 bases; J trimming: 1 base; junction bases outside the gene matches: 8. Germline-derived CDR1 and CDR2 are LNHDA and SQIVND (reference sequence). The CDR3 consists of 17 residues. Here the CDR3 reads CASSRRPGTGNTGELFF. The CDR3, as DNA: TGTGCCAGTAGTAGGAGGCCCGGGACAGGGAACACCGGGGAGCTGTTTTTT.

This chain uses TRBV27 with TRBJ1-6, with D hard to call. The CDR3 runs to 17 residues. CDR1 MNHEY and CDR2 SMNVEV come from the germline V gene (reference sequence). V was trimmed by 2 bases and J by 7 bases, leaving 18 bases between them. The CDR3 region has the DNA TGTGCCAGCAGTTTAGTTGGCAGCCATCAGGAGAATTCACCCCTCCACTTT. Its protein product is CASSLVGSHQENSPLHF.

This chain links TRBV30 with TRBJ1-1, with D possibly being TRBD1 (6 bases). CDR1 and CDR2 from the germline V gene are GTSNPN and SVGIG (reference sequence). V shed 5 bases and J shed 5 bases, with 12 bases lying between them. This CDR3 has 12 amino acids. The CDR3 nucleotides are TGTGCCTGGGCGGGAGGGGGGACTGAAGCTTTCTTT. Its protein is CAWAGGGTEAFF.

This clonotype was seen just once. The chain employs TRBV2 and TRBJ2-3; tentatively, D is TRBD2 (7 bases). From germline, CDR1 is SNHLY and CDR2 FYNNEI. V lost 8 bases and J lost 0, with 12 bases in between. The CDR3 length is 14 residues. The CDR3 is CASWAGASTDTQYF. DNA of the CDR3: TGTGCCAGCTGGGCGGGGGCTAGCACAGATACGCAGTATTTT. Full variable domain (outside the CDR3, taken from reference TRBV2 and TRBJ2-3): EPEVTQTPSHQVTQMGQEVILRCVPISNHLYFYWYRQILGQKVEFLVSFYNNEISEKSEIFDDQFSVERPDGSNFTLKIRSTKLEDSAMYFCASWAGASTDTQYFGPGTRLTVL.

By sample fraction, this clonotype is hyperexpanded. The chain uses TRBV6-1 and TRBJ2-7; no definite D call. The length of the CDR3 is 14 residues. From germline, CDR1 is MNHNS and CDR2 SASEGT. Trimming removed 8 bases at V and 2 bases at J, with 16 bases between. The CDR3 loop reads CASQDGQAAYEQYF. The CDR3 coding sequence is TGTGCCAGCCAAGATGGGCAGGCCGCCTACGAGCAGTACTTC.

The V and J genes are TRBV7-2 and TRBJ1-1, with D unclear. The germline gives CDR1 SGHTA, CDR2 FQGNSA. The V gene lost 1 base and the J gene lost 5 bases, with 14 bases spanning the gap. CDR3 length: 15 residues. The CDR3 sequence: CASSLEVMGITEAFF. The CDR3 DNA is TGTGCCAGCAGCTTAGAGGTAATGGGGATTACTGAAGCTTTCTTT.

CDR3 sequence: CASSSPGQGEQETQYF. The CDR3 region has the DNA TGTGCCAGCAGTTCTCCCGGACAGGGGGAACAAGAGACCCAGTACTTC. V gene TRBV27 combines with J gene TRBJ2-5; 10 nucleotides line up with TRBD1. Germline V gives CDR1 MNHEY, CDR2 SMNVEV (reference sequence). J was trimmed by 2 bases and V by 4 bases; bases with no gene match: 7. The CDR3 sequence is 16 residues long.

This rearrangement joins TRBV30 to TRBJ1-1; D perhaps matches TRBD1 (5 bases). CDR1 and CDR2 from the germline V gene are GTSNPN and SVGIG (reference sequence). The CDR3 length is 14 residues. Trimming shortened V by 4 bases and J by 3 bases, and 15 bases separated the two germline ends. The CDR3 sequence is CAWIAGPRDTEAFF. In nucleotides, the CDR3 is TGTGCCTGGATAGCGGGCCCCAGGGACACTGAAGCTTTCTTT.

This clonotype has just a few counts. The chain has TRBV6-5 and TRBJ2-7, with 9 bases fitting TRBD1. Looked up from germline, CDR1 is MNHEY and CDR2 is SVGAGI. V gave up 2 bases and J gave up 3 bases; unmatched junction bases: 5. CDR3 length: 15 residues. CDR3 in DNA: TGTGCCAGCAGTTACGCGGGACAGGGAGACTACGAGCAGTACTTC. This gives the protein CASSYAGQGDYEQYF.

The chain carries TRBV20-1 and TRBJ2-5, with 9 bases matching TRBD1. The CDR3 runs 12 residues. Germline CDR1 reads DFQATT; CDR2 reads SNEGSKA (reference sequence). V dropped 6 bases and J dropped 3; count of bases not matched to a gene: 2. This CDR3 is CSAGQGKETQYF. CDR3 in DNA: TGCAGTGCGGGACAGGGAAAAGAGACCCAGTACTTC.

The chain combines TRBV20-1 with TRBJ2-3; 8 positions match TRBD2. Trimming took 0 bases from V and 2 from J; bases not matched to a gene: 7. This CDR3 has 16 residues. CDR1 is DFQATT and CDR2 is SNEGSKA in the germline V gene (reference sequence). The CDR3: CSARDHQRGFTDTQYF. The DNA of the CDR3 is TGCAGTGCTAGAGATCACCAGCGGGGGTTCACAGATACGCAGTATTTT.

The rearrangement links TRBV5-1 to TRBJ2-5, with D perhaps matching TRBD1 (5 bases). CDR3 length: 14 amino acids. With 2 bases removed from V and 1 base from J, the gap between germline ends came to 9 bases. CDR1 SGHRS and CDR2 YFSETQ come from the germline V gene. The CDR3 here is CASSLIGVQETQYF. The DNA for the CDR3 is TGCGCCAGCAGCTTAATAGGGGTCCAAGAGACCCAGTACTTC.